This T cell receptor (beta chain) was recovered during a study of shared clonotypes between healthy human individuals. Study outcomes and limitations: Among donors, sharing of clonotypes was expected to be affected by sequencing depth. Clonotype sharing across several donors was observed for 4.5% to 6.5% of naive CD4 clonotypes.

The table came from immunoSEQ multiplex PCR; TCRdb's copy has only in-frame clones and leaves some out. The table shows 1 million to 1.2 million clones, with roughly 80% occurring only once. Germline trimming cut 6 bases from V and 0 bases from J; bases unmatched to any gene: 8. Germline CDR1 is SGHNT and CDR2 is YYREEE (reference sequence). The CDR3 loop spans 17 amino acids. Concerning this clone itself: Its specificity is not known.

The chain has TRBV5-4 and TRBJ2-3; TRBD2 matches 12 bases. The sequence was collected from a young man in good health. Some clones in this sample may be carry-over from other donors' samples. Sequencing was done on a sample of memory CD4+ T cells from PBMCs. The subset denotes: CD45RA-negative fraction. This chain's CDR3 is CASTQGTSGFSTDTQYF. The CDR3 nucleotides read TGTGCCAGCACCCAGGGGACTAGCGGGTTCAGCACAGATACGCAGTATTTT.